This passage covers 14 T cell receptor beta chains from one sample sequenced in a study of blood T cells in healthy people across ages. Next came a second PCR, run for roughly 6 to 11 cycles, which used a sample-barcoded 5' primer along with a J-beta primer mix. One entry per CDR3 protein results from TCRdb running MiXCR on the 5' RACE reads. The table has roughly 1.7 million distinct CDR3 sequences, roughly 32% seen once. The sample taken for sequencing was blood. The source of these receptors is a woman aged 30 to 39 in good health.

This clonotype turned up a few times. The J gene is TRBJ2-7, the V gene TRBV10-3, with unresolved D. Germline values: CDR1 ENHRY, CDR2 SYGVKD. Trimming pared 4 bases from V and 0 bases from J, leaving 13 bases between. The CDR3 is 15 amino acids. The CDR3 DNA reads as TGTGCCATCAGTGGGTACGGATCCGGCTCCTACGAGCAGTACTTC. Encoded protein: CAISGYGSGSYEQYF.

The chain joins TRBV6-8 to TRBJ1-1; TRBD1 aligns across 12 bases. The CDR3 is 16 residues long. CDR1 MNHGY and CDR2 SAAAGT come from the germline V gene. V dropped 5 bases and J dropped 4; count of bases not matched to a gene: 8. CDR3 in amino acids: CASSTGTGGAGTEAFF. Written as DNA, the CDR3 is TGTGCCAGCAGTACCGGGACAGGGGGCGCGGGCACTGAAGCTTTCTTT.

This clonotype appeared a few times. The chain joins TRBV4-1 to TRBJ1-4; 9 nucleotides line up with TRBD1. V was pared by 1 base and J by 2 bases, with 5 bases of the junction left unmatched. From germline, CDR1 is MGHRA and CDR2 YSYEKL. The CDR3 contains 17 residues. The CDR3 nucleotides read TGCGCCAGCAGCCAAGTACAGGGGGCAGCGACTAATGAAAAACTGTTTTTT. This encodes CASSQVQGAATNEKLFF.

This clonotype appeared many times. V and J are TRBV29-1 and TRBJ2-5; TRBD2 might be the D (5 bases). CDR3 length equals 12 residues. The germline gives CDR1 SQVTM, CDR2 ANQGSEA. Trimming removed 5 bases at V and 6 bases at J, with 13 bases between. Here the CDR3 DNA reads TGCAGCGTTTGCCTCTCGGGGAAGACCCAGTACTTC. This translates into CSVCLSGKTQYF.

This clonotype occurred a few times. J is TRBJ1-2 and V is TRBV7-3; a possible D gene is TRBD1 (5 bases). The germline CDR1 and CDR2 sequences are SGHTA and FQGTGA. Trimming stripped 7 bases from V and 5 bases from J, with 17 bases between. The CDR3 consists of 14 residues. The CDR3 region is CASNPRAGGYGYTF. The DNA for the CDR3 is TGTGCCAGCAATCCCAGGGCGGGGGGATATGGCTACACCTTC.

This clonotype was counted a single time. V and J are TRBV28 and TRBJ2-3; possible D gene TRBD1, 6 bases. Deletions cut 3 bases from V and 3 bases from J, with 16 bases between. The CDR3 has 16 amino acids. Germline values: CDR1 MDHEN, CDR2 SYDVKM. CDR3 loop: CASSFTAGTLTDTQYF. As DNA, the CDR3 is TGTGCCAGCAGTTTTACAGCCGGGACACTTACAGATACGCAGTATTTT.

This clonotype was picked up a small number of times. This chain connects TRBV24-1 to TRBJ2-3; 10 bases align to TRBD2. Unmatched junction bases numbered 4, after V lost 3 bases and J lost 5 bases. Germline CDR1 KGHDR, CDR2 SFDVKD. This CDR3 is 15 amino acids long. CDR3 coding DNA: TGTGCCACCAGTGATCTAGCGGGAGTGGGAGATACGCAGTATTTT. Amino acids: CATSDLAGVGDTQYF.

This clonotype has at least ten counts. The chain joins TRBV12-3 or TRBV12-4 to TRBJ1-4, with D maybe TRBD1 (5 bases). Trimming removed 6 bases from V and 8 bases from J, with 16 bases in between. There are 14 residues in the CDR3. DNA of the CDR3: TGTGCCAGCAGGACGGGCAGGGAAGGCGAAAAACTGTTTTTT. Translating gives CASRTGREGEKLFF.

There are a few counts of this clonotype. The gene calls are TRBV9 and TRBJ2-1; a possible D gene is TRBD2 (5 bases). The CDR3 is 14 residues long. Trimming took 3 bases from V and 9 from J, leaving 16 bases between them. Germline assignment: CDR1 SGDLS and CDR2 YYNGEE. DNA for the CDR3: TGTGCCAGCAGCGCCGAAAGACTACTGGGTGAGCAGTTCTTC. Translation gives CASSAERLLGEQFF.

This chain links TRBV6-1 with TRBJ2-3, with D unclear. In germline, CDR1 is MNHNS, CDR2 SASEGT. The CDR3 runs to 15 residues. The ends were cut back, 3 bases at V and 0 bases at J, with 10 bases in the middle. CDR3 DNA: TGTGCCAGCAGTGACCAAATGACTAGCACAGATACGCAGTATTTT. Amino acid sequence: CASSDQMTSTDTQYF.

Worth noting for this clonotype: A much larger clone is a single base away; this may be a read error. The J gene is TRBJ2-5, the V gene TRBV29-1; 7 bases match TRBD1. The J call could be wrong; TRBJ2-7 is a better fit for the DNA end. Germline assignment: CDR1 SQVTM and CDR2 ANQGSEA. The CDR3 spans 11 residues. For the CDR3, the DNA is TGCAGCGCCCAGGGGGACTACGAGCAGTACTTC. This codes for CSAQGDYEQYF.

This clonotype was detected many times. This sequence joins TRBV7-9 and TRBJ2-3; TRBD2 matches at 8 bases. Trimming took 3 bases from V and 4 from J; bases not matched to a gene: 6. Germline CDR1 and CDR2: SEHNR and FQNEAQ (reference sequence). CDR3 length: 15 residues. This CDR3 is CASSLSGSYADTQYF. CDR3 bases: TGTGCCAGCAGCTTGAGCGGGAGTTACGCAGATACGCAGTATTTT. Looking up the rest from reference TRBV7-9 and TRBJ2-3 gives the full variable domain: DTGVSQNPRHKITKRGQNVTFRCDPISEHNRLYWYRQTLGQGPEFLTYFQNEAQLEKSRLLSDRFSAERPKGSFSTLEIQRTEQGDSAMYLCASSLSGSYADTQYFGPGTRLTVL.

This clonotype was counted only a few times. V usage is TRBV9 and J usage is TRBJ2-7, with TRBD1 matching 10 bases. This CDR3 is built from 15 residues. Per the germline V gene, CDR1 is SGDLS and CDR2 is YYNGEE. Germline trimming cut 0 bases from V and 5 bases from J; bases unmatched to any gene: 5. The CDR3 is CASSVGQGAPHEQYF. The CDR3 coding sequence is TGTGCCAGCAGCGTAGGACAGGGGGCTCCCCACGAGCAGTACTTC.

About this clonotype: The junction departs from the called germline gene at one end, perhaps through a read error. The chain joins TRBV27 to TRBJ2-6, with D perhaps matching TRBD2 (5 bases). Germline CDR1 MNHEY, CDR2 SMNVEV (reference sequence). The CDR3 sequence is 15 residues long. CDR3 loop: CASRESPGWANVLAF. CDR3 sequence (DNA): TGTGCCAGTAGGGAGAGTCCTGGATGGGCCAACGTCCTGGCTTTC.